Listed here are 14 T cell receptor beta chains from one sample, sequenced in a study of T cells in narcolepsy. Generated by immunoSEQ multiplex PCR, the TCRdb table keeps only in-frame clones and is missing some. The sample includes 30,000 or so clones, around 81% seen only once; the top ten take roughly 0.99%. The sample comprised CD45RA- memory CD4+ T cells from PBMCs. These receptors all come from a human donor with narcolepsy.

The CDR3 protein is CASSGGYTGELFF. For the CDR3, the DNA is TGCGCCAGCAGCGGAGGATACACCGGGGAGCTGTTTTTT. The V gene is TRBV5-1, the J gene TRBJ2-2; weak D call: TRBD2 (5 bases). CDR1 is SGHRS and CDR2 is YFSETQ in the germline V gene. Trimming shortened V by 4 bases and J by 3 bases, and 7 bases separated the two germline ends. CDR3 size: 13 residues.

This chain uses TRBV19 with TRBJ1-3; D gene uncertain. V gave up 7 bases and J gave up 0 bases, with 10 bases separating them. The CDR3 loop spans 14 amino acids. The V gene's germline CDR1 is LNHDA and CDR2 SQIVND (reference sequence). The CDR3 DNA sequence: TGTGCCAGTAAGGGCAGTGGCTCTGGAAACACCATATATTTT. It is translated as CASKGSGSGNTIYF.

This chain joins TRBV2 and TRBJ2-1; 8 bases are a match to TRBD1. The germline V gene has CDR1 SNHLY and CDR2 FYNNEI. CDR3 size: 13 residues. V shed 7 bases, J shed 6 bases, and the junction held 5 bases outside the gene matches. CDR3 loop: CASTQGAINEQFF. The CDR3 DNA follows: TGTGCCAGCACGCAGGGGGCTATCAATGAGCAGTTCTTC.

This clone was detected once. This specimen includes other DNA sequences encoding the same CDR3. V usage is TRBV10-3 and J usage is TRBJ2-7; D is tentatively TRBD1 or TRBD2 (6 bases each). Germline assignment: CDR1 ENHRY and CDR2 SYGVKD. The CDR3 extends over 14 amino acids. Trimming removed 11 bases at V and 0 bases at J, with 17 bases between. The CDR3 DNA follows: TGTGCCGGGGGTCGGGGGCTTTCCTCCTACGAGCAGTACTTC. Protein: CAGGRGLSSYEQYF.

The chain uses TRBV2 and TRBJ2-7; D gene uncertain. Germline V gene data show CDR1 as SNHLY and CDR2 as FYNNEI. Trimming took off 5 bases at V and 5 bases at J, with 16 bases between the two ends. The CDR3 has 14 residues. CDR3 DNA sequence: TGTGCCAGCAGTACCCCGGTACAGAGAGACGAGCAGTACTTC. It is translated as CASSTPVQRDEQYF.

CDR3 nucleotide sequence: TGTGCCAGCAGCTTTGTGGGAACCTACGAGCAGTACTTC. This gives the protein CASSFVGTYEQYF. The chain couples TRBV5-6 to TRBJ2-7; no clear D. The germline V gene encodes CDR1 SGHDT and CDR2 YYEEEE. Trimming took 2 bases from V and 2 from J, leaving 8 bases between them. This CDR3 contains 13 residues.

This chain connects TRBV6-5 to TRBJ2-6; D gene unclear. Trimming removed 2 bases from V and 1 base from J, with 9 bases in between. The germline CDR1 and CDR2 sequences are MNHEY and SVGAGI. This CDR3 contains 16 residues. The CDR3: CASSYPTTSGANVLTF. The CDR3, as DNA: TGTGCCAGCAGTTACCCTACTACTTCTGGGGCCAACGTCCTGACTTTC.

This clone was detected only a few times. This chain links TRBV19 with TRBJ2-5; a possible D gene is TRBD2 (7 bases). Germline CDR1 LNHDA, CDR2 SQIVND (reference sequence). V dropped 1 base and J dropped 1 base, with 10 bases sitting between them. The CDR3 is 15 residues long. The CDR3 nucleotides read TGTGCCAGTAGTATAGCGGGGGGCCTCCAAGAGACCCAGTACTTC. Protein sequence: CASSIAGGLQETQYF.

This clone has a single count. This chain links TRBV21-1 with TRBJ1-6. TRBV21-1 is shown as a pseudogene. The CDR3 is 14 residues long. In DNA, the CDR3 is TGTGCCAGCAGCAAATTCAGTAGTAATTCACCCCTCCACTTT. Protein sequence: CASSKFSSNSPLHF.

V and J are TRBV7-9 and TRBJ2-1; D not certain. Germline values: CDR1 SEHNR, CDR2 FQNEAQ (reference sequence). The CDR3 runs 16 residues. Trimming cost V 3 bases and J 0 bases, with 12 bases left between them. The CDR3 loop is CASSFSSLSSYNEQFF. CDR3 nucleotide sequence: TGTGCCAGCAGCTTCTCGTCGCTAAGCTCCTACAATGAGCAGTTCTTC.

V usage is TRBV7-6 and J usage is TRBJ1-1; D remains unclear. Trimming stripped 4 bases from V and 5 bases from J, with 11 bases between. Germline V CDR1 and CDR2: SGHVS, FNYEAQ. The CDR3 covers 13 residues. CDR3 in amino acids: CASSSTWRTEAFF. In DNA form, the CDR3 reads TGTGCCAGCAGCTCGACTTGGCGGACTGAAGCTTTCTTT.

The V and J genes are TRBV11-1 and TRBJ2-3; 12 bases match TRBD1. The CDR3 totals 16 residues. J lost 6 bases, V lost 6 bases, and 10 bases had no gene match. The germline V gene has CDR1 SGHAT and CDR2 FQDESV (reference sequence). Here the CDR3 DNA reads TGTGCCAGCAGGACAACCGGGACAGGGGGCCGGGATACGCAGTATTTT. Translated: CASRTTGTGGRDTQYF.

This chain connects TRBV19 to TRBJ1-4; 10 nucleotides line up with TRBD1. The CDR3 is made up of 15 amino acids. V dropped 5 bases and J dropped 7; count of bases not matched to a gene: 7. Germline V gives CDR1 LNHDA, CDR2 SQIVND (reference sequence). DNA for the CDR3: TGTGCCAGTAGTTGGCCGGGACAGGGGAGTGAAAAACTGTTTTTT. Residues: CASSWPGQGSEKLFF.

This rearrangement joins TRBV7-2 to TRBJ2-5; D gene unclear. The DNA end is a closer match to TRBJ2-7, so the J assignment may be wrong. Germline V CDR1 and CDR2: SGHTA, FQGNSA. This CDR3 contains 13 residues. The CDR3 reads CASTRMGLGEQYF. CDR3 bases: TGTGCCAGCACTCGAATGGGGTTGGGCGAGCAGTACTTC.